The following is a T cell receptor beta chain sequence with its context. Its antigen is not known. V lost 5 bases, J lost 7 bases, and 8 bases stayed unmatched. The CDR3 runs 15 residues. Germline V gene data show CDR1 as LNHNV and CDR2 as YYDKDF (reference sequence). The data were taken from a study of T-cell memory formation after mild COVID-19. Overall study findings and caveats: Mainly CM and EM harbored the contracting CD4+ clones; mainly EMRA harbored the CD8+ ones. Day 15 to 85 contracting clones showed balanced CD4/CD8; later expanders leaned CD4+.

The 5'RACE method, run with constant-segment primers, produced TCR alpha and TCR beta cDNA libraries (carrying sample barcodes and UMIs). In TCRdb, the 5' RACE reads were re-called with MiXCR into one record per CDR3 protein. Of hundreds of thousands of distinct CDR3 sequences listed, approximately 27% are singletons. What was sequenced was PBMCs or a T cell subset sorted from them (not recorded which). This clonotype originated in an adult woman who had mild COVID-19 (a few samples of this study predate the infection). Cell type and time point are not known. The chain is built from TRBV15 and TRBJ2-1; 10 nucleotides agree with TRBD2. The CDR3 nucleotides are TGTGCCACCAGCGGTCCAGCGGGAGGGCGGAATGAGCAGTTCTTC. Amino acids: CATSGPAGGRNEQFF.